This T cell receptor beta chain was found in a study of T cells in Graves' hyperthyroidism and ophthalmopathy. Broader study findings: Blood also carried most thyroid clonotypes expanded above 0.001.

TCR beta CDR3 region amplification was performed from RNA transcripts. The study used the HTBI primer set for a first-round RT-PCR of the TCR CDR3. TCRdb recomputed calls from the multiplex PCR reads with MiXCR, one row per CDR3 protein. Of about 380,000 distinct CDR3 sequences listed, about 13% are singletons. In its sample, this clonotype was seen a few times. The antigen remains unidentified. The clonotype was recovered from a man aged 25 to 45 with Graves' hyperthyroidism that later progressed to Graves' ophthalmopathy. Material for sequencing was blood.

CDR3 in DNA: TGTGCCAGCAGCTCGAGGATAAACACCGGGGAGCTGTTTTTT. Encoded protein: CASSSRINTGELFF. The chain employs TRBV9 and TRBJ2-2, with D hard to call. Trimming removed 4 bases from V and 2 bases from J, with 9 bases in between. Per the germline V gene, CDR1 is SGDLS and CDR2 is YYNGEE. CDR3 length equals 14 residues.